The rows below give T cell receptor beta chains drawn from one sample of a study of T cells after yellow fever vaccination. TCRdb reprocessed the 5' RACE reads with MiXCR, giving one entry per CDR3 protein. This sample has fewer than 450,000 distinct CDR3 sequences, with almost 4% found just once. The sample in question was PBMCs, obtained 5 days after the yellow fever booster vaccination. The source of these receptors is a man between 18 and 29 years old who received the YFV17D yellow fever vaccine. Both conserved end residues are part of each CDR3. The order of the fields is CDR3 DNA, CDR3 protein, clone size, V gene, D gene, J gene. D genes are given only for firm matches. Size tells how often a clone was seen (once, few, many) or the class of an expanded clone, and some rows leave it out.

CDR3nt: TGTGCCACACGGACAGGGGTCGATGAGCAGTTCTTC
CDR3aa: CATRTGVDEQFF
abundance: few
v_gene: TRBV11-2
d_gene: TRBD1
j_gene: TRBJ2-1

CDR3nt: TGCAGTGCTAGAATCGGCCGCGGCAGGGGATACGTGAACACTGAAGCTTTCTTT
CDR3aa: CSARIGRGRGYVNTEAFF
abundance: few
v_gene: TRBV20-1
d_gene: NA
j_gene: TRBJ1-1

CDR3nt: TGCGCCAGCAGCTTGGTTTCAGGGCCATTGAACACCGGGGAGCTGTTTTTT
CDR3aa: CASSLVSGPLNTGELFF
abundance: few
v_gene: TRBV5-1
d_gene: NA
j_gene: TRBJ2-2

CDR3nt: TGCGCCAGCAGCCAATTTAGCGGGGGGACCTACGAGCAGTACTTC
CDR3aa: CASSQFSGGTYEQYF
abundance: few
v_gene: TRBV4-1
d_gene: TRBD2
j_gene: TRBJ2-7

CDR3nt: TGCGCCAGCAGCTCAGGACCGAATTATGGCTACACCTTC
CDR3aa: CASSSGPNYGYTF
abundance: NA
v_gene: TRBV5-1
d_gene: NA
j_gene: TRBJ1-2

CDR3nt: TGCAGTGCTAGAGATTACAAGGAAAGGGGCCAAGAGACCCAGTACTTC
CDR3aa: CSARDYKERGQETQYF
abundance: few
v_gene: TRBV20-1
d_gene: NA
j_gene: TRBJ2-5

CDR3nt: TGTGCCAGCTCACCACCGGGACAGGGTTTTCGGTCAGATACGCAGTATTTT
CDR3aa: CASSPPGQGFRSDTQYF
abundance: NA
v_gene: TRBV18
d_gene: TRBD1
j_gene: TRBJ2-3

CDR3nt: TGCGCCAGCAGCCGAGGAAGGGTAGCGGGGTACACAGATACGCAGTATTTT
CDR3aa: CASSRGRVAGYTDTQYF
abundance: NA
v_gene: TRBV5-1
d_gene: TRBD2
j_gene: TRBJ2-3

CDR3nt: TGCAGTGCCCCCTCGACAGGGCGGGAGACCCAGTACTTC
CDR3aa: CSAPSTGRETQYF
abundance: NA
v_gene: TRBV20-1
d_gene: TRBD1
j_gene: TRBJ2-5

CDR3nt: TGTGCCAGCAGCTTAACCGGGGGGCGCACAGATACGCAGTATTTT
CDR3aa: CASSLTGGRTDTQYF
abundance: many
v_gene: TRBV7-3
d_gene: NA
j_gene: TRBJ2-3